These 9 T cell receptor beta chains were all obtained from the same sample, sequenced in a study of cytomegalovirus exposure and HLA in healthy donors. The PCR ran on 60 Vbeta and 13 Jbeta primers. Here immunoSEQ multiplex PCR was the method, and the copy in TCRdb shows in-frame clones only, minus some. This table has tens of thousands of clones, just under 80% appearing once. Source material: PBMCs. These receptors were obtained from a man in his forties in good health and CMV-seronegative.

As regards this clone: Distinct nucleotide sequences in the sample also encode this CDR3. V gene TRBV9 combines with J gene TRBJ1-3; D may be TRBD1 (5 bases). Germline V gene data show CDR1 as SGDLS and CDR2 as YYNGEE. The CDR3 has 14 amino acids. Trimming removed 4 bases at V and 2 bases at J, with 10 bases between. CDR3 in DNA: TGTGCCAGCAGCCCAGAAGGGGCTGGAAACACCATATATTTT. The encoded protein is CASSPEGAGNTIYF. Supplemented by reference TRBV9 and TRBJ1-3, the full variable domain reads DSGVTQTPKHLITATGQRVTLRCSPRSGDLSVYWYQQSLDQGLQFLIQYYNGEERAKGNILERFSAQQFPDLHSELNLSSLELGDSALYFCASSPEGAGNTIYFGEGSWLTVV.

The V gene is TRBV5-1, the J gene TRBJ2-7, with D possibly being TRBD1 (6 bases). Trimming took 0 bases from V and 1 from J, leaving 8 bases between them. The V gene's germline CDR1 is SGHRS and CDR2 YFSETQ. The CDR3 spans 14 residues. In DNA form, the CDR3 reads TGCGCCAGCAGCTTGGAGGACAGTTCCTACGAGCAGTACTTC. Translating gives CASSLEDSSYEQYF. Complete variable domain (other parts from reference TRBV5-1 and TRBJ2-7): KAGVTQTPRYLIKTRGQQVTLSCSPISGHRSVSWYQQTPGQGLQFLFEYFSETQRNKGNFPGRFSGRQFSNSRSEMNVSTLELGDSALYLCASSLEDSSYEQYFGPGTRLTVT.

J is TRBJ2-5 and V is TRBV6-5; 9 bases match TRBD1. Unmatched junction bases numbered 10, after V lost 2 bases and J lost 9 bases. The CDR3 contains 15 residues. Germline CDR1 MNHEY, CDR2 SVGAGI. The chain's CDR3 is CASSYEKGTGFAQYF. Here the CDR3 DNA reads TGTGCCAGCAGTTACGAAAAGGGGACAGGGTTTGCCCAGTACTTC.

This clone was found a few times. V and J are TRBV6-4 and TRBJ1-2; D gene unclear. V was shortened by 3 bases and J by 5 bases, with 19 bases between the two germline ends. Germline assignment: CDR1 MRHNA and CDR2 SNTAGT. The CDR3 runs to 16 residues. The CDR3 reads CASSERPGGLGYGYTF. The CDR3 DNA reads as TGTGCCAGCAGTGAAAGGCCAGGAGGTCTCGGGTATGGCTACACCTTC.

V is TRBV10-2 and J is TRBJ1-5; the match to TRBD1 covers 7 bases. There are 20 residues in the CDR3. V lost 3 bases to trimming and J lost 2 bases; unmatched junction nucleotides: 19. CDR1 and CDR2 from the germline V gene are WSHSY and SAAADI. The DNA of the CDR3 is TGCGCCAGCAGTGAAAGGGTTTTAGGACAGGCAGGAGGAGGCAATCAGCCCCAGCATTTT. Its protein product is CASSERVLGQAGGGNQPQHF.

The chain is built from TRBV7-9 and TRBJ2-7, with D perhaps TRBD1 (6 bases). Trimming took off 7 bases at V and 3 bases at J, with 19 bases between the two ends. This CDR3 comprises 15 residues. Germline V gene data show CDR1 as SEHNR and CDR2 as FQNEAQ (reference sequence). In DNA form, the CDR3 reads TGTGCCAGCACCCACCCGGACAGAAATAACTACGAGCAGTACTTC. Protein sequence: CASTHPDRNNYEQYF.

V usage is TRBV5-1 and J usage is TRBJ2-2; 7 nucleotides align to TRBD1. The germline V gene has CDR1 SGHRS and CDR2 YFSETQ. This CDR3 region has 13 residues. With 5 bases clipped from V and 3 bases from J, the junction kept 1 base outside the gene matches. CDR3 bases: TGCGCCAGCAGGGGGACAGACACCGGGGAGCTGTTTTTT. Translating gives CASRGTDTGELFF.

The chain has TRBV25-1 and TRBJ1-1; 8 bases align to TRBD1. Trimming took 1 base from V and 4 from J; bases not matched to a gene: 5. CDR3 size: 15 residues. In germline, CDR1 is MGHDK, CDR2 SYGVNS. The CDR3 DNA reads TGTGCCAGCAGTGAATTTACAGGGGGTAGCACTGAAGCTTTCTTT. It specifies CASSEFTGGSTEAFF.

V and J are TRBV5-4 and TRBJ2-1, with D maybe TRBD2 (6 bases). The germline V gene has CDR1 SGHNT and CDR2 YYREEE (reference sequence). This CDR3 spans 15 amino acids. Trimming left V 0 bases short and J 8 bases short, with 15 bases between. CDR3 DNA: TGTGCCAGCAGCTTGGCCAAAGGGAGGCCCTATGAGCAGTTCTTC. The encoded protein is CASSLAKGRPYEQFF.